This TCR beta chain was identified during a study of blood T cell repertoires in COVID-19. For the study at large: Specimens from acute and convalescent COVID-19 originated in the United States, Italy and Spain. PBMCs, B-cell-depleted T cells, or T cells were the source of the cDNA or gDNA that made up the material.

The CDR3 length is 16 residues. The J segment lost 6 bases and the V segment lost 3 bases, leaving 6 bases of the junction unmatched. Germline V lookup: CDR1 KGHSY, CDR2 FQNENV. In its sample, this clone was seen a few times. The authors' processing: Reference gene primer amplification gave nucleated cell count estimates. Clones were sequenced by immunoSEQ multiplex PCR, and TCRdb holds only the in-frame ones, with some missing. Clonal size and the V and J genes are those of that table, whereas D and trimming came from the DNA. In the table there are tens of thousands of clones, more than 75% of which are singletons.

The sequenced sample was peripheral blood. The rearrangement joins TRBV16 to TRBJ2-7, with 15 nucleotides matching TRBD2. This sequence was found in a man aged 45-60 years with active COVID-19. The CDR3 sequence is CASSHRGLAGGFEQYF. The CDR3 region has the DNA TGTGCCAGCAGCCATCGCGGACTAGCGGGGGGGTTCGAGCAGTACTTC.